The rows below give T cell receptor beta chains drawn from one sample of a study of metastatic and nonmetastatic thyroid tumors. TCRdb re-called clones via MiXCR from the PCR reads. The repertoire holds about 28,000 clones, with 15% to 20% as singletons. Source material: blood. The receptors come from a female donor with papillary thyroid cancer or a benign thyroid nodule (not recorded which). Some clones in this sample may be carry-over from other donors' samples. CDR3s include the opening cysteine and the closing phenylalanine or tryptophan. A D gene is named only where the DNA matches it firmly. Only some rows state a clone size, as once, few, many or a class for expanded clones.

D gene	clone size	J gene	V gene	CDR3 protein	CDR3 DNA
NA	medium-sized	TRBJ2-7	TRBV6-1	CASSEWGFYEQYF	TGTGCCAGCAGTGAGTGGGGATTCTACGAGCAGTACTTC
TRBD2	NA	TRBJ2-3	TRBV20-1	CSARPSSGILGTKYF	TGCAGTGCTAGGCCGTCTAGCGGCATTTTGGGTACGAAGTATTTT
NA	medium-sized	TRBJ1-2	TRBV6-1	CASTSRQGNGYTF	TGTGCCAGCACCTCGCGGCAGGGGAATGGCTACACCTTC
TRBD2	NA	TRBJ2-3	TRBV5-1	CASSLGLAADTQYF	TGCGCCAGCAGCTTGGGACTAGCTGCAGATACGCAGTATTTT
NA	NA	TRBJ2-5	TRBV12-3/TRBV12-4	CASSSTGGLGTQYF	TGTGCCAGCAGTTCGACCGGGGGACTTGGGACCCAGTACTTC
TRBD2	NA	TRBJ2-2	TRBV9	CASSVEASGITGELFF	TGTGCCAGCAGCGTAGAGGCTAGCGGGATCACCGGGGAGCTGTTTTTT
NA	many	TRBJ1-1	TRBV18	CASSPDGGNTEAFF	TGTGCCAGCTCACCAGATGGGGGGAACACTGAAGCTTTCTTT
NA	NA	TRBJ2-1	TRBV7-9	CASSLGANNEQFF	TGTGCCAGCAGCTTAGGGGCTAACAATGAGCAGTTCTTC
TRBD2	many	TRBJ2-7	TRBV11-2	CASSLGRDYHSYEQYF	TGTGCCAGCAGCTTAGGACGGGACTACCACTCCTACGAGCAGTACTTC
TRBD2	many	TRBJ2-1	TRBV5-1	CASSPGLAGGGSYNEQFF	TGCGCCAGCAGCCCGGGACTAGCGGGGGGGGGCTCCTACAATGAGCAGTTCTTC
NA	many	TRBJ1-2	TRBV19	CASSIWGSNYGYTF	TGTGCCAGTAGTATTTGGGGGTCCAACTATGGCTACACCTTC
TRBD2	NA	TRBJ2-7	TRBV11-3	CASSLRASGGYEQYF	TGTGCCAGCAGCTTACGTGCTAGCGGGGGATACGAGCAGTACTTC
NA	NA	TRBJ2-1	TRBV30	CAWRGAYNEQFF	TGTGCCTGGAGGGGGGCCTACAATGAGCAGTTCTTC
NA	few	TRBJ2-7	TRBV19	CASSLVGGGAYEQYF	TGTGCCAGTAGCCTCGTCGGTGGTGGGGCCTACGAGCAGTACTTC
NA	few	TRBJ1-1	TRBV4-2	CASSRRAGGGKDTEAFF	TGTGCCAGCAGCCGTAGAGCTGGGGGGGGGAAAGACACTGAAGCTTTCTTT
TRBD1	many	TRBJ2-1	TRBV20-1	CSAPDRDYNEQFF	TGCAGTGCGCCCGACAGGGACTACAATGAGCAGTTCTTC
NA	NA	TRBJ1-2	TRBV2	CASSDPGARDGYTF	TGTGCCAGCTCCGATCCGGGGGCAAGGGATGGCTACACCTTC
NA	NA	TRBJ2-2	TRBV12-3/TRBV12-4	CASSFTLRRWNTVELSF	TGTGCCAGCAGTTTTACCCTCAGGCGATGGAACACCGTGGAGCTGTCTTTT
NA	medium-sized	TRBJ2-1	TRBV12-3/TRBV12-4	CASSFGDSQGNEQFF	TGTGCCAGCAGTTTTGGAGACTCCCAAGGGAATGAGCAGTTCTTC
TRBD1	few	TRBJ1-1	TRBV6-1	CAIPSDRSPSEAFF	TGTGCCATACCTTCGGACAGGAGTCCCTCTGAAGCTTTCTTT
TRBD2	NA	TRBJ2-3	TRBV5-1	CASSLNLAGVDTQYF	TGCGCCAGCAGCTTAAATCTAGCGGGAGTAGATACGCAGTATTTT
NA	many	TRBJ1-3	TRBV5-4	CASRLLGVSGNTIYF	TGTGCCAGCAGACTTTTAGGAGTCTCTGGAAACACCATATATTTT
NA	NA	TRBJ2-7	TRBV27	CAISLHGAVYEQYF	TGTGCCATCAGTTTACATGGAGCAGTGTACGAGCAGTACTTC
NA	NA	TRBJ2-6	TRBV18	CASSQPGSGANVLTF	TGTGCCAGCTCACAGCCGGGCTCTGGGGCCAACGTCCTGACTTTC
NA	medium-sized	TRBJ1-2	TRBV24-1	CATSDRTEEYGYTF	TGTGCCACCAGTGACCGGACAGAGGAATATGGCTACACCTTC
TRBD1	few	TRBJ2-2	TRBV5-1	CASSSGQGSGELFF	TGCGCCAGCAGCTCGGGACAGGGGTCCGGGGAGCTGTTTTTT
NA	NA	TRBJ2-7	TRBV27	CASSLGGSEQYF	TGTGCCAGCAGTTTAGGGGGGAGCGAGCAGTACTTC
TRBD2	many	TRBJ2-7	TRBV5-1	CASSLVGGGTSGSYEQYF	TGCGCCAGCAGCTTGGTAGGGGGGGGGACTAGCGGATCCTACGAGCAGTACTTC
NA	many	TRBJ2-7	TRBV20-1	CSASHTYEQYF	TGCAGTGCTAGTCACACCTACGAGCAGTACTTC
TRBD1	NA	TRBJ1-3	TRBV3-1	CASSQDPGGKGNTIYF	TGTGCCAGCAGCCAAGATCCAGGGGGAAAAGGAAACACCATATATTTT
NA	many	TRBJ2-4	TRBV2	CASEIAKNIQYF	TGTGCCAGCGAGATAGCCAAAAACATTCAGTACTTC
NA	NA	TRBJ2-1	TRBV20-1	CTAIRLAEQFF	TGCACTGCTATTAGGCTCGCCGAGCAGTTCTTC
NA	many	TRBJ2-1	TRBV12-3/TRBV12-4	CASSQTGEQFF	TGTGCCAGCAGCCAGACGGGTGAGCAGTTCTTC
NA	many	TRBJ2-5	TRBV5-1	CASSLGGAGGETQYF	TGCGCCAGCAGCTTGGGGGGGGCCGGAGGAGAGACCCAGTACTTC
TRBD2	NA	TRBJ2-1	TRBV5-1	CASSQANQLAGGHEQFF	TGCGCCAGCAGCCAGGCTAACCAACTAGCGGGAGGACATGAGCAGTTCTTC
NA	many	TRBJ2-5	TRBV12-3/TRBV12-4	CASSLPESQETQYF	TGTGCCAGCAGTTTACCTGAGAGTCAAGAGACCCAGTACTTC
NA	many	TRBJ1-1	TRBV7-9	CASSNPQQGRTEAFF	TGTGCCAGCAGCAATCCACAACAGGGAAGGACTGAAGCTTTCTTT
NA	many	TRBJ2-1	TRBV27	CATRPLMVLNEQFF	TGTGCCACTAGACCCCTGATGGTACTCAATGAGCAGTTCTTC
TRBD2	once	TRBJ2-3	TRBV20-1	CSAFGTSSLDTQYF	TGCAGTGCATTCGGGACTAGCTCCCTGGATACGCAGTATTTT
TRBD2	NA	TRBJ2-7	TRBV13	CASKLAGGNEQYF	TGTGCCAGCAAACTAGCGGGAGGTAACGAGCAGTACTTC
NA	few	TRBJ2-5	TRBV2	CASSEGGGAVETKYF	TGTGCCAGCAGTGAAGGGGGGGGCGCGGTAGAGACCAAGTACTTC
TRBD2	NA	TRBJ2-7	TRBV28	CASSFASGDSYEQYF	TGTGCCAGCAGTTTTGCTAGCGGGGATTCCTACGAGCAGTACTTC
NA	NA	TRBJ2-1	TRBV5-1	CASSWGVVGVWDEQFF	TGCGCCAGCAGCTGGGGTGTGGTGGGAGTCTGGGATGAGCAGTTCTTC
NA	few	TRBJ1-5	TRBV6-1	CASSEGRPGNQPQHF	TGTGCCAGCAGTGAGGGCCGACCGGGCAATCAGCCCCAGCATTTT
NA	medium-sized	TRBJ1-5	TRBV6-1	CASSEGGNLWPQHF	TGTGCCAGCAGTGAAGGCGGGAATCTATGGCCCCAGCATTTT
NA	medium-sized	TRBJ1-1	TRBV27	CASSFAGTPREAFF	TGTGCCAGCAGTTTCGCCGGTACGCCAAGGGAAGCTTTCTTT